The entry below gives a single T cell receptor (beta chain) sequence along with its context. Its antigen is as yet unknown. This sample is part of a study of cytomegalovirus exposure and HLA in healthy donors. Study observations and caveats: It was in a later analysis that TCR association rates were seen to vary by HLA locus, highest for DRB1 and lowest for HLA-C. Prior analysis indicated that the majority of TCR beta V segments exhibited productivity approximately 87% or approximately 30% of the time. Reports credit the classifier with highly specific, highly sensitive diagnosis of cytomegalovirus status. Prediction of most subjects' HLA-A and HLA-B alleles by TCR beta sequences was reportedly accurate.

V was trimmed by 0 bases and J by 0 bases, leaving 11 bases between them. Germline V CDR1 and CDR2: SGDLS, YYNGEE. The CDR3 loop spans 16 amino acids. Vbeta (60) and Jbeta (13) primers were used in the PCR. Data came from immunoSEQ multiplex PCR; TCRdb stores just in-frame clones and leaves some out. Of a few hundred thousand clones in the sample, around 81% are singletons; the top ten hold 8%. Sequences were obtained from PBMCs. The V call is TRBV9, the J call TRBJ2-3; D gene ambiguous. This receptor was taken from a woman in her sixties in good health and CMV-seropositive. The CDR3 sequence is CASSVVGGYSTDTQYF. CDR3 in DNA: TGTGCCAGCAGCGTAGTTGGCGGATACAGCACAGATACGCAGTATTTT.